Below are 28 T cell receptor beta chains sequenced from a single sample in a study of cytomegalovirus exposure and HLA in healthy donors. PCR involved 60 Vbeta and 13 Jbeta primers. Assay: immunoSEQ multiplex PCR; the TCRdb copy retains only in-frame clones and omits some. Found here are roughly 180,000 clones, approximately 77% of them singletons; the top ten hold around 2.6%. The sample comprised PBMCs. These receptors all stem from a female donor in good health and CMV-seronegative.

This clone was recorded only once. The rearrangement joins TRBV19 to TRBJ2-7; the D is unclear. CDR3 size: 13 residues. The V gene's germline CDR1 is LNHDA and CDR2 SQIVND (reference sequence). The germline V and J ends were trimmed by 0 bases and 6 bases, with 9 bases remaining between them. CDR3: CASSIDLAGEQYF. The CDR3 region has the DNA TGTGCCAGTAGTATAGATCTGGCAGGCGAGCAGTACTTC.

This chain links TRBV2 with TRBJ2-7, with TRBD1 matching 11 bases. Germline V gene sequence: CDR1 SNHLY, CDR2 FYNNEI. V dropped 2 bases and J dropped 6; count of bases not matched to a gene: 3. This CDR3 spans 14 amino acids. CDR3 in amino acids: CASSEQGQGVEQYF. DNA of the CDR3: TGTGCCAGCAGTGAACAGGGACAGGGGGTCGAGCAGTACTTC.

The chain carries TRBV19 and TRBJ1-3; possible D gene TRBD1, 6 bases. The CDR3 covers 15 residues. From germline, CDR1 is LNHDA and CDR2 SQIVND (reference sequence). Trimming shortened V by 1 base and J by 2 bases, and 9 bases separated the two germline ends. Here the CDR3 reads CASSIGSGAGNTIYF. The CDR3 coding sequence is TGTGCCAGTAGTATAGGGTCAGGGGCTGGAAACACCATATATTTT. The variable domain in full, completed from reference TRBV19 and TRBJ1-3, reads DGGITQSPKYLFRKEGQNVTLSCEQNLNHDAMYWYRQDPGQGLRLIYYSQIVNDFQKGDIAEGYSVSREKKESFPLTVTSAQKNPTAFYLCASSIGSGAGNTIYFGEGSWLTVV.

V gene TRBV18 combines with J gene TRBJ2-5; D is perhaps TRBD2 (6 bases). Germline loops: CDR1 KGHSH, CDR2 LQKENI. Trimming removed 5 bases at V and 3 bases at J, with 13 bases between. The CDR3 contains 14 residues. CDR3 coding DNA: TGTGCCAGCTCAATTGGGACGGGGGAAGAGACCCAGTACTTC. Residues: CASSIGTGEETQYF.

This rearrangement joins TRBV9 to TRBJ2-2, with 9 bases identical to TRBD1. Germline loops: CDR1 SGDLS, CDR2 YYNGEE. Trimming at V came to 5 bases and at J to 4 bases, leaving 0 bases not matched to a gene. The CDR3 is 13 amino acids. CDR3 loop: CASRTGGTGELFF. CDR3 bases: TGTGCCAGCAGGACAGGGGGCACCGGGGAGCTGTTTTTT.

J is TRBJ2-3 and V is TRBV4-1; 10 bases map to TRBD2. Looked up from germline, CDR1 is MGHRA and CDR2 is YSYEKL. With V trimmed by 2 bases and J by 4 bases, 3 bases remained unmatched. The CDR3 has 15 residues. In DNA, the CDR3 is TGCGCCAGCAGCCAACTAGCGGGAGTGCCAGATACGCAGTATTTT. This translates into CASSQLAGVPDTQYF.

The chain has TRBV4-2 and TRBJ2-3; TRBD2 agrees at 8 bases. The CDR3 is made up of 16 amino acids. From germline, CDR1 is LGHNA and CDR2 YNFKEQ. Trimming cost V 4 bases and J 6 bases; bases outside gene matches: 12. CDR3 DNA sequence: TGTGCCAGCAGCCCACCGGGACTAGAGCGCGCGGATACGCAGTATTTT. This translates into CASSPPGLERADTQYF.

This chain joins TRBV19 and TRBJ2-1, with D perhaps matching TRBD1 (5 bases). This CDR3 spans 15 amino acids. Germline loops: CDR1 LNHDA, CDR2 SQIVND (reference sequence). V was clipped by 3 bases and J by 5 bases, with 14 bases between them. CDR3 DNA sequence: TGTGCCAGTAGTATTGGAGCAGGGTTCAACAATGAGCAGTTCTTC. It codes for CASSIGAGFNNEQFF.

The V call is TRBV6-5, the J call TRBJ2-7, with D possibly matching TRBD2 (7 bases). V was clipped by 8 bases and J by 5 bases, with 13 bases between them. The CDR3 sequence is 12 residues long. The germline CDR1 and CDR2 sequences are MNHEY and SVGAGI. The CDR3 here is CASRGAVHEQYF. CDR3 DNA sequence: TGTGCCAGCCGGGGGGCAGTCCACGAGCAGTACTTC.

V is TRBV28 and J is TRBJ1-4, with D possibly TRBD1 on 5 matching bases. The CDR3 runs to 14 residues. With 3 bases removed from V and 4 bases from J, the gap between germline ends came to 9 bases. In germline, CDR1 is MDHEN, CDR2 SYDVKM. The CDR3 is CASSFGQINEKLFF. For the CDR3, the DNA is TGTGCCAGCAGTTTTGGACAAATTAATGAAAAACTGTTTTTT. The full variable domain, completed using reference TRBV28 and TRBJ1-4, is DVKVTQSSRYLVKRTGEKVFLECVQDMDHENMFWYRQDPGLGLRLIYFSYDVKMKEKGDIPEGYSVSREKKERFSLILESASTNQTSMYLCASSFGQINEKLFFGSGTQLSVL.

The chain uses TRBV4-1 and TRBJ1-2; tentatively, D is TRBD1 (6 bases). The CDR3 sequence is 15 residues long. V was cut by 0 bases and J by 10 bases, with 18 bases left in between. CDR1 MGHRA and CDR2 YSYEKL come from the germline V gene. The CDR3 reads CASSQDGAGAGIYTF. For the CDR3, the DNA is TGCGCCAGCAGCCAAGATGGCGCAGGGGCTGGTATCTACACCTTC.

The genes are TRBV6-1 and TRBJ1-6; TRBD1 is a possible D gene (5 bases). Trimming shortened V by 2 bases and J by 6 bases, and 14 bases separated the two germline ends. In germline, CDR1 is MNHNS, CDR2 SASEGT. This CDR3 has 16 residues. The CDR3 DNA reads TGTGCCAGCAGTGAACAGGGCACGTCGATTAATTCACCCCTCCACTTT. This codes for CASSEQGTSINSPLHF.

Note on this clone: Sequence at one end of the junction differs from germline and may be a read error. This sequence joins TRBV10-3 and TRBJ2-5, with 7 bases aligning to TRBD2. The CDR3 is 13 residues long. CDR1 and CDR2 (germline): ENHRY, SYGVKD. The CDR3 DNA sequence: TGTGCCAGCAGTGGACTAGTCGGGGAGACCCAGTACTTC. Its translation is CASSGLVGETQYF.

This clone was picked up a small number of times. The V gene is TRBV7-2, the J gene TRBJ1-4, with TRBD1 matching over 8 bases. Germline-derived CDR1 and CDR2 are SGHTA and FQGNSA. V dropped 1 base and J dropped 8; count of bases not matched to a gene: 9. This CDR3 is 16 amino acids long. The CDR3 coding sequence is TGTGCCAGCAGCTTAGGGTCGCAGGGGGCAAGGGAAAAACTGTTTTTT. Amino acids: CASSLGSQGAREKLFF.

The chain employs TRBV7-2 and TRBJ2-2; 14 bases align to TRBD2. Germline-derived CDR1 and CDR2 are SGHTA and FQGNSA. The CDR3 spans 16 residues. Losses at the gene ends were 5 bases for V and 7 bases for J; bases not matched to a gene: 6. The DNA of the CDR3 is TGTGCCAGCAGCACTCGGACTAGCGGGAGGAGCGGGGAGCTGTTTTTT. Protein sequence: CASSTRTSGRSGELFF.

This clone was seen only a few times. This chain joins TRBV6-1 and TRBJ1-2; TRBD1 is a possible D gene (5 bases). The CDR3 is 14 amino acids. Germline loops: CDR1 MNHNS, CDR2 SASEGT. The germline V and J ends were trimmed by 8 bases and 5 bases, with 18 bases remaining between them. CDR3 sequence: CASVVAGPSYGYTF. The CDR3 nucleotides read TGTGCCAGCGTAGTGGCAGGGCCCTCATATGGCTACACCTTC.

V and J are TRBV18 and TRBJ2-2, with D tentatively TRBD2 (5 bases). Trimming removed 6 bases at V and 2 bases at J, with 13 bases between. CDR1 and CDR2 (germline): KGHSH, LQKENI. The CDR3 totals 15 residues. CDR3 loop: CASSRAADNTGELFF. CDR3 nucleotide sequence: TGTGCCAGCTCGAGGGCGGCAGATAACACCGGGGAGCTGTTTTTT.

The chain employs TRBV5-1 and TRBJ2-3, with D maybe TRBD1 (5 bases). CDR3 length equals 14 residues. CDR1 SGHRS and CDR2 YFSETQ come from the germline V gene. The V and J ends lost 2 bases and 5 bases respectively, with 12 bases between them. The CDR3 spells CASSFWGYKDTQYF. CDR3 DNA: TGCGCCAGCAGCTTCTGGGGCTATAAAGATACGCAGTATTTT.

This sequence joins TRBV7-3 and TRBJ2-1; a possible D gene is TRBD2 (6 bases). V lost 6 bases, J lost 0 bases, and 15 bases lay in between. This CDR3 spans 16 amino acids. Per the germline V gene, CDR1 is SGHTA and CDR2 is FQGTGA. CDR3 sequence reads: CASSMGGISSYNEQFF. The CDR3, as DNA: TGTGCCAGCAGTATGGGCGGGATCAGCTCCTACAATGAGCAGTTCTTC.

This clone was picked up one time. The chain joins TRBV28 to TRBJ2-7, with D tentatively TRBD1 (6 bases). The V and J ends lost 6 bases and 7 bases respectively, with 19 bases between them. The germline V gene encodes CDR1 MDHEN and CDR2 SYDVKM. The CDR3 length is 14 residues. CDR3 sequence (DNA): TGTGCCAGCAGCCTTGGAACAGGGCTTCGAGAGCAGTACTTC. This codes for CASSLGTGLREQYF.

The V and J genes are TRBV7-2 and TRBJ1-5; 9 bases are shared with TRBD1. The CDR3 sequence is 16 residues long. Germline CDR1 reads SGHTA; CDR2 reads FQGNSA. With 4 bases clipped from V and 4 bases from J, the junction kept 8 bases outside the gene matches. In DNA, the CDR3 is TGTGCCAGCAGCTCCCCGGGAGGGACAGGGAATCAGCCCCAGCATTTT. Protein product: CASSSPGGTGNQPQHF.

The chain uses TRBV15 and TRBJ2-1, with 10 bases aligning to TRBD1. This CDR3 has 16 residues. Unmatched junction bases numbered 8, after V lost 3 bases and J lost 6 bases. CDR1 LNHNV and CDR2 YYDKDF come from the germline V gene (reference sequence). The CDR3: CATSSPGQGLGNEQFF. The CDR3 DNA reads TGTGCCACCAGCAGTCCGGGACAGGGGTTAGGCAATGAGCAGTTCTTC. The full variable domain, with the rest looked up from reference TRBV15 and TRBJ2-1, is DAMVIQNPRYQVTQFGKPVTLSCSQTLNHNVMYWYQQKSSQAPKLLFHYYDKDFNNEADTPDNFQSRRPNTSFCFLDIRSPGLGDTAMYLCATSSPGQGLGNEQFFGPGTRLTVL.

The CDR3 bases are TGTGCCAGCAGCCTAATTACGGGGGGCCCTGAAGCTTTCTTT. This codes for CASSLITGGPEAFF. The chain combines TRBV7-2 with TRBJ1-1, with a weak D call TRBD1 (6 bases). V was clipped by 5 bases and J by 6 bases, with 16 bases between them. The CDR3 has 14 residues. Per germline, CDR1 SGHTA and CDR2 FQGNSA. Filled out from reference TRBV7-2 and TRBJ1-1, the complete variable domain reads GAGVSQSPSNKVTEKGKDVELRCDPISGHTALYWYRQSLGQGLEFLIYFQGNSAPDKSGLPSDRFSAERTGGSVSTLTIQRTQQEDSAVYLCASSLITGGPEAFFGQGTRLTVV.

The J gene is TRBJ2-6, the V gene TRBV21-1; the table's D call, TRBD2, has no DNA check behind it. TRBV21-1 is a pseudogene. The CDR3 spans 15 residues. As DNA, the CDR3 is TGTGCCAGCAGCAAGGGGGGGGCTGGGGCCAACGTCCTGACTTTC. This translates into CASSKGGAGANVLTF.

With respect to this clone: The junction departs from germline at one end; a sequencing error may be responsible. The chain has TRBV7-9 and TRBJ2-2; D is undetermined. This CDR3 has 18 amino acids. The germline V gene encodes CDR1 SEHNR and CDR2 FQNEAQ (reference sequence). CDR3 amino acids: CSSSLPDFHPSNTGELFF. The CDR3 nucleotides read TGTTCCAGCAGCTTACCAGATTTCCACCCTTCGAACACCGGGGAGCTGTTTTTT.

The gene calls are TRBV7-9 and TRBJ2-4, with D possibly matching TRBD2 (6 bases). The CDR3 sequence is 14 residues long. Between the trimmed V and J ends, which lost 5 bases and 0 bases, there was a span of 8 bases. Germline lookup yields CDR1 SEHNR and CDR2 FQNEAQ (reference sequence). The CDR3 DNA reads as TGTGCCAGCAGCCCGGGGGTAGCCAAAAACATTCAGTACTTC. Residues: CASSPGVAKNIQYF.

This sequence joins TRBV5-1 and TRBJ1-1; 9 nucleotides align to TRBD1. J was trimmed by 5 bases and V by 0 bases; bases with no gene match: 5. The CDR3 loop spans 15 amino acids. Germline V gives CDR1 SGHRS, CDR2 YFSETQ. The chain's CDR3 is CASSLVGDRDTEAFF. The DNA of the CDR3 is TGCGCCAGCAGCTTGGTTGGGGACAGGGATACTGAAGCTTTCTTT.

The J gene is TRBJ1-5, the V gene TRBV5-8; D unclear. The germline V gene has CDR1 SGHTS and CDR2 YDEGEE. The CDR3 runs 11 residues. Trimming shortened V by 4 bases and J by 10 bases, and 9 bases separated the two germline ends. CDR3: CASSIYEPQHF. The CDR3 region has the DNA TGTGCCAGCAGCATCTACGAACCCCAGCATTTT.